The clone carrying this TCR beta chain was picked up a small number of times. Its antigen is still unknown. The sample belongs to a study of beta chain features in type 1 diabetes. Of the isolated RNA, all was reverse transcribed, and so the sequenced material was expressed TCRB transcripts. Clones were read by immunoSEQ multiplex PCR, and TCRdb kept only the in-frame ones, dropping some. Of about 660,000 clones listed, 11% to 15% were seen once; the top ten hold roughly 0.04%. Findings of the study overall: TCRB CDR3s from Type 1 diabetes patients were moderately but significantly shorter in all four CD4+ subsets.

The clonotype comes from a man aged 18-30 years with type 1 diabetes. The specimen sequenced was naive CD4+ T cells from blood.

CDR3: CASSMGQRANVLTF. Here the CDR3 DNA reads TGTGCCAGTAGTATGGGACAGCGGGCCAACGTCCTGACTTTC. The V gene is TRBV19, the J gene TRBJ2-6; TRBD1 aligns across 7 bases. This CDR3 contains 14 residues. Unmatched junction bases numbered 1, after V lost 3 bases and J lost 5 bases. CDR1 is LNHDA, CDR2 SQIVND, per germline (reference sequence).